A selection of T cell receptor beta chains follows, all from one sample in a study of blood T cell repertoires in COVID-19. TCRdb's table, derived via immunoSEQ multiplex PCR, lists solely in-frame clones and lacks some. Here the sample spans more than 300,000 clones, roughly 90% being singletons. The material sequenced was PBMCs or T cells enriched from blood (not recorded which). The receptors were gathered from a woman aged 30 to 39 who had been exposed to COVID-19. The CDR3 runs from the conserved cysteine through the conserved F or W. The D gene is left open where the match is weak. Expanded clones are given a class, and other clones once, few, many or no size at all.

D gene	clone size	V gene	J gene	CDR3 DNA	CDR3 protein
NA	NA	TRBV18	TRBJ1-2	TGTGCCAGCTCACCACGCCGGGAAGGCTATGGCTACACCTTC	CASSPRREGYGYTF
TRBD2	NA	TRBV7-2	TRBJ2-1	TGTGCCAGCAGCTCGACAGCTAGGGGAGGGGAGCAGTTCTTC	CASSSTARGGEQFF
TRBD1	once	TRBV7-8	TRBJ1-2	TGTGCCAGCAGCTTAACTCGGGACAGGGCGGGCGGCTACACCTTC	CASSLTRDRAGGYTF
TRBD1	NA	TRBV28	TRBJ1-2	TGTGCCAGCAGCAGCAGGGGGCAAGAAGGCTACACCTTC	CASSSRGQEGYTF
TRBD2	few	TRBV27	TRBJ2-5	TGTGCCACGACTAGCGTTGGAGAGACCCAGTACTTC	CATTSVGETQYF
NA	once	TRBV6-6	TRBJ2-5	TGTGCCAGCAGTTACAGCCGGGTCAGAGGTGCAGAGACCCAGTACTTC	CASSYSRVRGAETQYF
NA	NA	TRBV18	TRBJ2-7	TGTGCCAGCTCACCGGGCCAGTTCTACGAGCAGTACTTC	CASSPGQFYEQYF
TRBD2	NA	TRBV7-8	TRBJ2-5	TGTGCCAGCAGCCCCTGGACTAGCGGGGGGGTGGAGACCCAGTACTTC	CASSPWTSGGVETQYF
TRBD2	NA	TRBV4-3	TRBJ2-6	TGCGCCAGCAGCCGCCGACTAGCGGACCTCTCTGGGGCCAACGTCCTGACTTTC	CASSRRLADLSGANVLTF
TRBD2	NA	TRBV29-1	TRBJ2-1	TGCAGCGTCCAAGGACTAGTTGGGAGGTACAATGAGCAGTTCTTC	CSVQGLVGRYNEQFF
NA	NA	TRBV11-3	TRBJ1-1	TGTGCCAGCAGCTTTGGGGGGAGGACTGAAGCTTTCTTT	CASSFGGRTEAFF
NA	NA	TRBV7-5	TRBJ1-1	TGTGCCAGAAGCCGAATATGGGGGGAAACAGGGGTGAACACTGAAGCTTTCTTT	CARSRIWGETGVNTEAFF
NA	NA	TRBV20-1	TRBJ1-1	TGCAGTGCTCGGGGTAACACTGAAGCTTTCTTT	CSARGNTEAFF
NA	NA	TRBV20-1	TRBJ2-5	TGCAGTGCTAGCAGGGAAGAGACCCAGTACTTC	CSASREETQYF
TRBD1	NA	TRBV2	TRBJ1-2	TGTGCCAGCGGAGCCAGGGGGTTTGGCTACACCTTC	CASGARGFGYTF
TRBD2	NA	TRBV5-6	TRBJ2-7	TGTGCCAGCAGACTCAGCGGGGGACCCTACGAGCAGTACTTC	CASRLSGGPYEQYF
NA	NA	TRBV5-1	TRBJ1-2	TGCGCCAGCAGCTTCCAGGGAGGAAGGAGCTACACCTTC	CASSFQGGRSYTF
NA	NA	TRBV5-1	TRBJ1-6	TGCGCCAGCAGCTTGGCCTCAAGTTCGGGAAAATATAATTCACCCCTCCACTTT	CASSLASSSGKYNSPLHF
TRBD1	NA	TRBV3-1/TRBV3-2	TRBJ1-5	TGTGCCAGCAGCCAGACAGGGTTGAATCAGCCCCAGCATTTT	CASSQTGLNQPQHF
TRBD1	NA	TRBV19	TRBJ2-7	TGTGCCAGTTGGCAAGGGACAGGGGGCAGTGAGCAGTACTTC	CASWQGTGGSEQYF
NA	NA	TRBV11-1	TRBJ1-2	TGTGCCAGCAGCGCGGACAGAATGAATGGCTACACCTTC	CASSADRMNGYTF
TRBD1	NA	TRBV5-1	TRBJ1-4	TGCGCCAGCAGCGCTCCGGGACAGGGGGAAAAACTGTTTTTT	CASSAPGQGEKLFF
NA	NA	TRBV7-9	TRBJ1-6	TGTGCCAGCAGCTTAGCCGGGGACACCCTGTTTGGTTCACCCCTCCACTTT	CASSLAGDTLFGSPLHF
NA	NA	TRBV5-1	TRBJ1-2	TGCGCCAGCAGCCCCGCCGGACAGACAAACTATGGCTACACCTTC	CASSPAGQTNYGYTF
TRBD2	NA	TRBV6-5	TRBJ2-7	TGTGCCAGCAATAGACTAGCAAGTCACTCCTACGAGCAGTACTTC	CASNRLASHSYEQYF
NA	once	TRBV21-1	TRBJ1-5	TGTGCCAGCAGCGTCAGGGAGGGCCGAGGCAATCAGCCCCAGCATTTT	CASSVREGRGNQPQHF
TRBD1	NA	TRBV18	TRBJ1-1	TGTGCCAGCCTTTCACAGGGGGCGGCAACTGAAGCTTTCTTT	CASLSQGAATEAFF
NA	NA	TRBV27	TRBJ1-2	TGTGCCAGCAGTTTCGGGACACCGGACGTATATGGCTACACCTTC	CASSFGTPDVYGYTF
TRBD1	NA	TRBV27	TRBJ1-1	TGTGCCAGCAGTCTAGGGACAGCCGGGACTGAAGCTTTCTTT	CASSLGTAGTEAFF
TRBD2	few	TRBV2	TRBJ2-2	TGTGCCAGCAGTACAACTAGCGGGGAGTTCACCGGGGAGCTGTTTTTT	CASSTTSGEFTGELFF
TRBD1	once	TRBV3-1/TRBV3-2	TRBJ1-6	TGTGCCAGCAGCCATCGGACAGGGGGTGGGAATTCACCCCTCCACTTT	CASSHRTGGGNSPLHF
NA	NA	TRBV11-3	TRBJ1-5	TGTGCCAGCAGCTTAGGAGACAAATATCAGCCCCAGCATTTT	CASSLGDKYQPQHF
TRBD1	NA	TRBV4-3	TRBJ1-2	TGCGCCAGCAGCCAAGAATTAAGGTCAGGGCAGGGGGATCACTACACCTTC	CASSQELRSGQGDHYTF
NA	few	TRBV19	TRBJ2-7	TGTGCCAGTAGGCTCTCTCAGAAATCCTACGAGCAGTACTTC	CASRLSQKSYEQYF
TRBD2	NA	TRBV5-8	TRBJ2-7	TGTGCCAGCAGCTTGGGTCGGACTAGCGGGGGGGCCGAGGACGAGCAGTACTTC	CASSLGRTSGGAEDEQYF
NA	NA	TRBV10-3	TRBJ1-2	TGTGCCATCAGCTTCGACAGTAACTATGGCTACACCTTC	CAISFDSNYGYTF
NA	NA	TRBV27	TRBJ1-2	TGTGCCAGCAGTTTATCTCGAGACTATGGCTACACCTTC	CASSLSRDYGYTF
NA	NA	TRBV9	TRBJ1-2	TGTGCCAGCAGCGTAGAAGAAGGGGCAGTTTCCTATGGCTACACCTTC	CASSVEEGAVSYGYTF
NA	NA	TRBV7-9	TRBJ1-1	TGTGCCAGCAGTTCACAGGGCCCTGAAGCTTTCTTT	CASSSQGPEAFF
NA	NA	TRBV5-5	TRBJ2-7	TGTGCCAGCAGCTTCAACTGGGCCATGATAGGCCTCTACGAGCAGTACTTC	CASSFNWAMIGLYEQYF
NA	NA	TRBV7-2	TRBJ2-7	TGTGCCAGCAGCCCCCGTCCCCTGACAACCTACGAGCAGTACTTC	CASSPRPLTTYEQYF
NA	NA	TRBV5-1	TRBJ2-7	TGCGCCAGCAGGCTCCCGGAGGGTGGAACGTACGAGCAGTACTTC	CASRLPEGGTYEQYF
TRBD1	NA	TRBV5-6	TRBJ1-6	TGTGCCAGCAGCTTCGGGACAGGGAATTCACCCCTCCACTTT	CASSFGTGNSPLHF
TRBD1	NA	TRBV12-3/TRBV12-4	TRBJ2-7	TGTGCCAGCAGTCGACAGGGGAGGTACGAGCAGTACTTC	CASSRQGRYEQYF
TRBD1	NA	TRBV6-5	TRBJ2-7	TGTGCCAGCAGGTCGGGACAGGGTTACGAGCAGTACTTC	CASRSGQGYEQYF